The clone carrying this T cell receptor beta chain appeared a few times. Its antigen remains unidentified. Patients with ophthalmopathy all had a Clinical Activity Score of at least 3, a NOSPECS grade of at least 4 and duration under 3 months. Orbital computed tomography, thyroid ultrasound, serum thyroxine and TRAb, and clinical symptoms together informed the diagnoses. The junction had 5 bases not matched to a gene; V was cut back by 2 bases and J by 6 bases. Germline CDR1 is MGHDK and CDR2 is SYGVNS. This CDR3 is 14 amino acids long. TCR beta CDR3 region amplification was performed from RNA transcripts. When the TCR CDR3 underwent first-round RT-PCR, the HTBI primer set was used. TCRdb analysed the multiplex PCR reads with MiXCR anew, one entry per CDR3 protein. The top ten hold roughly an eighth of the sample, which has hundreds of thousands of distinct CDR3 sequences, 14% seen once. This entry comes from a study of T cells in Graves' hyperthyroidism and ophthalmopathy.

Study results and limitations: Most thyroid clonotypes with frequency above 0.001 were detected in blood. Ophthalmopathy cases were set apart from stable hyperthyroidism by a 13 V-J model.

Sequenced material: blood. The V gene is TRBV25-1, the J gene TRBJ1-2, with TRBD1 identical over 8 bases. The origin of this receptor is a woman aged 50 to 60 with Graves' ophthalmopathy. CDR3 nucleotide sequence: TGTGCCAGCAGTGAACAGGGGGCAGTAGATGGCTACACCTTC. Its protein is CASSEQGAVDGYTF.